The TCR beta chain under discussion was sequenced for a study of beta chain features in type 1 diabetes. In the study overall: What patients shared with healthy donors was a similar profile of age, gender and cell yields.

The CDR3 length is 13 residues. Germline V gene sequence: CDR1 LNHNV, CDR2 YYDKDF (reference sequence). V lost 0 bases and J lost 7, with 9 bases in between. As every portion of the isolated RNA was reverse transcribed, the sequencing read expressed TCRB transcripts. TCRdb's table, derived via immunoSEQ multiplex PCR, lists solely in-frame clones and lacks some. The profile shows roughly 500,000 clones, roughly an eighth of them singletons. The chain employs TRBV15 and TRBJ1-1; D is unresolved. Sequencing input: naive CD4+ T cells from blood. This clonotype was obtained from a woman in her late teens or twenties in good health. The CDR3 region has the DNA TGTGCCACCAGCAGAGAATCGGCGTTTGAAGCTTTCTTT. It yields the protein CATSRESAFEAFF.